Below, 23 T cell receptor beta chains from the same sample are listed, as sequenced in a study of graft-versus-host responses after intestinal transplantation. No antigen has been identified for these receptors. Some clones are missing from TCRdb's copy, which holds only in-frame ones; the method was immunoSEQ multiplex PCR. Here the sample spans about 100,000 clones, about 88% being singletons. The sample here was unstimulated CD4+ T cells sorted from spleen or lymph node cells, taken before transplant. The receptors were sampled from a human donor who was the organ donor for an intestinal transplant.

This clone was observed a single time. The chain is built from TRBV5-6 and TRBJ2-3; 10 bases agree with TRBD1. With 2 bases clipped from V and 4 bases from J, the junction kept 4 bases outside the gene matches. Per germline, CDR1 SGHDT and CDR2 YYEEEE. There are 15 residues in the CDR3. The CDR3: CASSFGTGEADTQYF. Here the CDR3 DNA reads TGTGCCAGCAGCTTTGGGACAGGGGAGGCAGATACGCAGTATTTT.

This chain's CDR3 is CATSRDLAGAADEQFF. The CDR3 nucleotides are TGTGCCACCAGCAGAGATCTAGCGGGGGCCGCCGATGAGCAGTTCTTC. V and J are TRBV15 and TRBJ2-1; TRBD2 matches 10 bases. The CDR3 contains 16 residues. Unmatched junction bases numbered 7, after V lost 0 bases and J lost 8 bases. In germline, CDR1 is LNHNV, CDR2 YYDKDF (reference sequence).

The chain joins TRBV4-1 to TRBJ1-5, with D possibly matching TRBD1 (6 bases). This CDR3 has 16 residues. CDR1 MGHRA and CDR2 YSYEKL come from the germline V gene. Trimming took off 0 bases at V and 0 bases at J, with 9 bases between the two ends. The CDR3 sequence is CASSQEGASSNQPQHF. CDR3 nucleotides: TGCGCCAGCAGCCAAGAGGGGGCCTCTAGCAATCAGCCCCAGCATTTT.

J is TRBJ1-2 and V is TRBV5-4; no reliable D call. Trimming left V 0 bases short and J 2 bases short, with 8 bases between. Germline assignment: CDR1 SGHNT and CDR2 YYREEE (reference sequence). The CDR3 has 14 amino acids. CDR3 loop: CASSLGRGNYGYTF. The CDR3 coding sequence is TGTGCCAGCAGCTTGGGTCGGGGAAACTATGGCTACACCTTC.

The chain has TRBV4-2 and TRBJ2-3, with D possibly called TRBD1 or TRBD2 (5 bases each). The V gene's germline CDR1 is LGHNA and CDR2 YNFKEQ. The CDR3 is made up of 17 amino acids. With 4 bases removed from V and 2 bases from J, the gap between germline ends came to 19 bases. CDR3: CASSRGSTWDHTDTQYF. In nucleotides, the CDR3 is TGTGCCAGCAGCCGAGGCTCGACATGGGACCACACAGATACGCAGTATTTT.

The chain combines TRBV4-2 with TRBJ2-1, with TRBD2 matching 10 bases. The CDR3 runs 18 residues. The germline V gene has CDR1 LGHNA and CDR2 YNFKEQ. Trimming at V came to 1 base and at J to 7 bases, leaving 13 bases not matched to a gene. The CDR3 protein is CASSQVFLAGATWNEQFF. Here the CDR3 DNA reads TGTGCCAGCAGCCAAGTCTTCCTAGCGGGGGCTACGTGGAATGAGCAGTTCTTC.

V and J are TRBV5-1 and TRBJ1-2, with D maybe TRBD1 (6 bases). This CDR3 is 15 amino acids long. Trimming cost V 0 bases and J 0 bases, with 9 bases left between them. Germline loops: CDR1 SGHRS, CDR2 YFSETQ. CDR3 DNA sequence: TGCGCCAGCAGCTTGGAACAGGGCCCTAACTATGGCTACACCTTC. Translating gives CASSLEQGPNYGYTF.

V and J are TRBV6-1 and TRBJ2-5, with D possibly being TRBD2 (5 bases). The CDR3 spans 14 residues. The V end lost 4 bases, the J end lost 1 base, and 10 bases lay between the germline ends. Germline V gene sequence: CDR1 MNHNS, CDR2 SASEGT. The CDR3 sequence: CASSGGYPQETQYF. The CDR3 DNA sequence: TGTGCCAGCAGTGGCGGGTACCCCCAAGAGACCCAGTACTTC.

The V call is TRBV5-1, the J call TRBJ2-2, with 10 bases lining up with TRBD2. V lost 3 bases to trimming and J lost 3 bases; unmatched junction nucleotides: 5. The CDR3 totals 16 residues. CDR1 and CDR2 (germline): SGHRS, YFSETQ. CDR3 region: CASSSSGGVDTGELFF. CDR3 in DNA: TGCGCCAGCAGCTCTAGCGGGGGCGTGGACACCGGGGAGCTGTTTTTT.

This sequence joins TRBV10-3 and TRBJ2-5, with 7 bases matching TRBD2. Germline CDR1 and CDR2: ENHRY and SYGVKD. With 8 bases clipped from V and 4 bases from J, the junction kept 4 bases outside the gene matches. This CDR3 is built from 12 residues. The CDR3 DNA reads TGTGCCATCTCCTGGACTAGAGAGACCCAGTACTTC. Translation: CAISWTRETQYF.

The chain employs TRBV28 and TRBJ1-2; the D gene is possibly TRBD1 (5 bases). V was cut by 6 bases and J by 0 bases, with 11 bases left in between. CDR1 is MDHEN and CDR2 is SYDVKM in the germline V gene. The CDR3 is 14 amino acids. This CDR3 reads CASRFWGANYGYTF. DNA for the CDR3: TGTGCCAGCAGGTTCTGGGGCGCTAACTATGGCTACACCTTC.

The gene calls are TRBV4-2 and TRBJ2-3, with 8 bases identical to TRBD2. Germline CDR1 is LGHNA and CDR2 is YNFKEQ. The length of the CDR3 is 18 residues. Losses at the gene ends were 8 bases for V and 4 bases for J; bases not matched to a gene: 20. CDR3 sequence (DNA): TGTGCCAGCGCCCGGGGCGACGGGGGGGGCGATGGCCCAGATACGCAGTATTTT. This sequence encodes CASARGDGGGDGPDTQYF.

This sequence joins TRBV13 and TRBJ2-6; D is undetermined. Germline CDR1 and CDR2: PRHDT and FYEKMQ (reference sequence). The CDR3 extends over 15 amino acids. Trimming pared 1 base from V and 1 base from J, leaving 5 bases between. The CDR3 loop is CASSLERSGANVLTF. The CDR3 nucleotides are TGTGCCAGCAGCTTAGAGAGATCTGGGGCCAACGTCCTGACTTTC.

The rearrangement joins TRBV5-1 to TRBJ2-3, with 12 bases lining up with TRBD2. The junction had 4 bases not matched to a gene; V was cut back by 6 bases and J by 2 bases. Germline V gives CDR1 SGHRS, CDR2 YFSETQ. The CDR3 is made up of 15 amino acids. This chain's CDR3 is CASTRTSGTTDTQYF. The CDR3 DNA is TGCGCCAGCACTCGGACTAGCGGGACCACAGATACGCAGTATTTT. Supplemented by reference TRBV5-1 and TRBJ2-3, the full variable domain reads KAGVTQTPRYLIKTRGQQVTLSCSPISGHRSVSWYQQTPGQGLQFLFEYFSETQRNKGNFPGRFSGRQFSNSRSEMNVSTLELGDSALYLCASTRTSGTTDTQYFGPGTRLTVL.

The chain couples TRBV21-1 to TRBJ1-4. TRBV21-1 is tagged as a pseudogene. CDR3 length: 15 amino acids. As DNA, the CDR3 is TGTGCCAGCAGCAAAGGGTGGGGGTCTAATGAAAAACTGTTTTTT. It yields the protein CASSKGWGSNEKLFF.

This clone was counted once. V gene TRBV7-3 combines with J gene TRBJ1-6; no definite D call. V gave up 1 base and J gave up 0 bases, with 4 bases separating them. The CDR3 is 15 amino acids. Germline V gene sequence: CDR1 SGHTA, CDR2 FQGTGA. CDR3 DNA: TGTGCCAGCAGCTTAAGAGGCTCCTATAATTCACCCCTCCACTTT. Translating it yields CASSLRGSYNSPLHF.

The V and J genes are TRBV27 and TRBJ2-1; no clear D. CDR1 and CDR2 from the germline V gene are MNHEY and SMNVEV (reference sequence). This CDR3 spans 13 amino acids. V gave up 3 bases and J gave up 1 base, with 4 bases separating them. CDR3 in amino acids: CASSFGSYNEQFF. The DNA for the CDR3 is TGTGCCAGCAGTTTCGGGTCCTACAATGAGCAGTTCTTC.

The V and J genes are TRBV7-9 and TRBJ2-5, with TRBD1 matching over 8 bases. CDR1 and CDR2 from the germline V gene are SEHNR and FQNEAQ (reference sequence). V lost 4 bases and J lost 2; bases outside the gene matches: 9. CDR3 length equals 16 residues. CDR3 residues: CASSSTGTGVQETQYF. The CDR3 nucleotides read TGTGCCAGCAGCTCCACAGGGACAGGAGTACAAGAGACCCAGTACTTC.

The gene calls are TRBV19 and TRBJ1-2; possible D gene TRBD1, 5 bases. Germline V gene lookup returns CDR1 LNHDA and CDR2 SQIVND (reference sequence). V was pared by 5 bases and J by 8 bases, with 12 bases between. This CDR3 has 12 amino acids. CDR3 protein: CASSGRGYGYTF. The CDR3 DNA reads TGTGCCAGTAGTGGGAGGGGATACGGCTACACCTTC.

The chain uses TRBV30 and TRBJ1-1; TRBD1 might be the D (6 bases). The CDR3 has 15 residues. V gave up 1 base and J gave up 2 bases, with 14 bases separating them. In germline, CDR1 is GTSNPN, CDR2 SVGIG (reference sequence). CDR3 in amino acids: CAWSEIQGLNTEAFF. CDR3 nucleotides: TGTGCCTGGAGTGAGATACAGGGCCTAAACACTGAAGCTTTCTTT.

This sequence joins TRBV7-2 and TRBJ1-1, with D uncertain. The CDR3 contains 15 residues. V lost 5 bases and J lost 1, with 14 bases in between. The germline V gene encodes CDR1 SGHTA and CDR2 FQGNSA. The CDR3 loop is CASSPRSETNTEAFF. CDR3 coding DNA: TGTGCCAGCAGCCCCCGGTCCGAGACGAACACTGAAGCTTTCTTT.

The gene calls are TRBV6-4 and TRBJ2-5, with TRBD2 matching 11 bases. J gave up 6 bases and V 3 bases, and 9 bases lay outside the gene matches. Per the germline V gene, CDR1 is MRHNA and CDR2 is SNTAGT. The CDR3 sequence is 16 residues long. The CDR3 DNA reads as TGTGCCAGCAGTGAAGGTAGCGGGGGGGCCATTAAGACCCAGTACTTC. Residues: CASSEGSGGAIKTQYF.

The chain couples TRBV2 to TRBJ1-2; 11 bases line up with TRBD1. V trimming: 7 bases; J trimming: 0 bases; junction bases outside the gene matches: 4. Looked up from germline, CDR1 is SNHLY and CDR2 is FYNNEI. This CDR3 region has 15 residues. The CDR3 bases are TGTGCCAGCAAGGGACAGGGGGTCGCTAACTATGGCTACACCTTC. Residues: CASKGQGVANYGYTF.